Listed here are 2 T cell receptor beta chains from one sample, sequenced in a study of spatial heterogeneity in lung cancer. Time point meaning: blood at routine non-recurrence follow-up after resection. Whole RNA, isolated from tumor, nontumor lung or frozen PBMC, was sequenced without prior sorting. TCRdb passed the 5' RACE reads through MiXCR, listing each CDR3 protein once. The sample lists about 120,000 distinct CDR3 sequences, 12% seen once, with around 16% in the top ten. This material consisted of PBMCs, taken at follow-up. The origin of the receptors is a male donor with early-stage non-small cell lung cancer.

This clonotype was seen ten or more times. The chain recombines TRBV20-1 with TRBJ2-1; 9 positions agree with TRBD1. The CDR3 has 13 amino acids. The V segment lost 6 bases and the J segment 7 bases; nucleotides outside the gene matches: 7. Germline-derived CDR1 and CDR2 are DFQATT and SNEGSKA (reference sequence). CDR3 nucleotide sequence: TGCAGTGCCTCTCCCGGGACAGGGAATGAGCAGTTCTTC. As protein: CSASPGTGNEQFF.

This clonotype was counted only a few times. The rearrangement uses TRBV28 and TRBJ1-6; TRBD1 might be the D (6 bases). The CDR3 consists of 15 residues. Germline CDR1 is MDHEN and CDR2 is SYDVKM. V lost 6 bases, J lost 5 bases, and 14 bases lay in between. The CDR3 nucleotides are TGTGCCAGCAGCCCCTGGGGGGGCGATAATTCACCCCTCCACTTT. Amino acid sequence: CASSPWGGDNSPLHF. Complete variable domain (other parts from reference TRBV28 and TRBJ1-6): DVKVTQSSRYLVKRTGEKVFLECVQDMDHENMFWYRQDPGLGLRLIYFSYDVKMKEKGDIPEGYSVSREKKERFSLILESASTNQTSMYLCASSPWGGDNSPLHFGNGTRLTVT.